This entry is about one TCR beta chain. Its cognate antigen has yet to be identified. No much larger clone exists at a distance of one base, and base qualities are not known. This entry belongs to a study of regulatory T cells in long-lasting Graves disease (TCRdb year 2021). Broadly, across the study: Persistent Graves' disease meant more than 5 years of antithyroid drug treatment with TSH receptor autoantibodies that stayed positive. The study took place in China and was registered as a clinical trial. TCR sequencing covered 13 persistent and around 20 newly diagnosed Graves' disease patients, about 35 samples in total. This study used TCR sequencing and RNA sequencing of peripheral blood to compare persistent Graves' disease patients against newly diagnosed Graves' disease patients. In the clinical cohort, patients with persistent Graves' disease had used antithyroid drugs for an average of about 9.3 years.

The time point label here, explained by the study, means: persistent/refractory GD, antithyroid drugs over 5 years with positive TRAb. For both TCR sequencing and RNA sequencing, RNA was extracted from PBMCs in TRIzol. The diagnosis of Graves' disease followed American Thyroid Association guidelines. Recruitment of patients was carried out at an endocrinology department in Xi'an, China. Each patient gave approximately 10 milliliters of peripheral blood, collected in an EDTA anticoagulant tube. PBMCs were isolated by Ficoll Paque Plus density gradient separation without further T cell sorting. An Agilent 2100 Bioanalyzer and agarose gel were used to check RNA quality, and a NanoDrop 2000 was used to measure RNA concentration. The protocol used for the library was multiplex PCR. Sequenced using an Illumina HiSeq 4000. To build TCR beta libraries, CDR3 regions were amplified by Arm-PCR using iRepertoire HTBI primers. Before sequencing, the PCR products went through gel purification. The study's own analysis went as follows. Across samples, 62 TRBV and over 11 TRBJ segments were identified and used for gene usage analysis of CDR3 amino acid clonotypes. COPE and FqMerger were used to merge filtered high-quality paired reads into contigs. Contigs were aligned with BLAST to IMGT TRBV, TRBD and TRBJ reference genes, and CDR3 was defined per IMGT. Any clonotype with a frequency above 0.1% was counted as a highly expanded clone. Shannon entropy was used to measure repertoire diversity, and the Gini coefficient was used to measure V-J evenness. A clonotype found in more than one individual was treated as public. The raw public data were reprocessed by TCRdb itself: fastp quality trimming at Q25, MiXCR clonotype calling, in-frame beta chains only. Every distinct CDR3 protein forms one entry, paired with its most common genes and DNA. TCRdb, not the original authors, processed these V and J calls. The sample table lists 650,000 to 850,000 distinct CDR3 sequences, about 32% of them with a count of one. The top ten constitute about 42% of the sample.

Results the study describes overall, beyond this receptor: Only peripheral blood was studied, because thyroid tissue, the primary lesion, was inaccessible. Sequencing and analysis were restricted to the TCR beta chain. Compared with newly diagnosed patients, patients with persistent Graves' disease had lower TCR Shannon entropy and fewer highly expanded clones, which suggests clonal expansion. More public clonotypes were shared among persistent patients (about 2,800) than among newly diagnosed patients (roughly 960). Preferential use of TRBV28, TRBJ1-2 and TRBJ2-5 was observed in persistent disease, whereas TRBV20-1 and TRBJ2-1 were favored in newly diagnosed disease. The authors noted that the small sample size was a limitation that may lower accuracy.

CDR1 and CDR2 (MNHEY, SMNVEV) derive from the germline V gene (reference sequence). The V and J ends are trimmed by 6 bases and 1 base, leaving 12 bases between them. The CDR3 has 14 amino acids, counting the end cysteine and phenylalanine. Only the CDR3 DNA stays, 42 bases, in frame from base 1. This TCR came from a female donor with Graves disease. The material was peripheral blood mononuclear cells (PBMCs), obtained when the disease was refractory, from a patient treated with antithyroid drugs. The V and J segments used are TRBV27 and TRBJ1-2, with the D segment identity uncertain. The nucleotide sequence is TGTGCCAGCAGGCCTGTCGAGTTTAACTATGGCTACACCTTC. It is translated as CASRPVEFNYGYTF.